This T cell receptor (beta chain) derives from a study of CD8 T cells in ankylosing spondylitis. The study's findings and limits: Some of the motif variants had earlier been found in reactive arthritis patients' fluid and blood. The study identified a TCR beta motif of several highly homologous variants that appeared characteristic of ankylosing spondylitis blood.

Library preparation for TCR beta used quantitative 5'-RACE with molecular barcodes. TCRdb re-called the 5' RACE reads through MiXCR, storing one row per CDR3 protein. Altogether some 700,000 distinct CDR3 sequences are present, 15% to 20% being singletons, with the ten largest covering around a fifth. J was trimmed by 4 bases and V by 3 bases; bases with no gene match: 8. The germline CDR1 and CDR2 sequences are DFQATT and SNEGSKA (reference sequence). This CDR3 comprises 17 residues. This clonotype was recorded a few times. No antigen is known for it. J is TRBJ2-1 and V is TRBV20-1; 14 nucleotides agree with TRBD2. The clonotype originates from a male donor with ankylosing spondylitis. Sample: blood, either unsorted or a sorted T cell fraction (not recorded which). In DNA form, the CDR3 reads TGCAGTGCTAGGGAGACTAGCGGGAGGGCCGGGTACAATGAGCAGTTCTTC. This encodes CSARETSGRAGYNEQFF.